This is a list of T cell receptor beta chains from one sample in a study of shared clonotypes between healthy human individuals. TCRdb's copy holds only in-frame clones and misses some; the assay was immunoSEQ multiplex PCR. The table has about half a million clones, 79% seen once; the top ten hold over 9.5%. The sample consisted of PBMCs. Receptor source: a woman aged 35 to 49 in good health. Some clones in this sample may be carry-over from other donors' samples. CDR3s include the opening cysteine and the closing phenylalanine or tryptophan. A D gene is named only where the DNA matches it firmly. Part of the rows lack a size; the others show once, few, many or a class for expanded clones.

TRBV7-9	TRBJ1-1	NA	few	TGTGCCAGCAGCTTACTAGGGACGAACACTGAAGCTTTCTTT	CASSLLGTNTEAFF
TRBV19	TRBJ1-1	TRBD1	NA	TGTGCCAGTAGTAAAAACAGGGGGCGGAACACTGAAGCTTTCTTT	CASSKNRGRNTEAFF
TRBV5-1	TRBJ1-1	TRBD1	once	TGCGCCAGCAGCCTAACGACAGGGCACACTGAAGCTTTCTTT	CASSLTTGHTEAFF
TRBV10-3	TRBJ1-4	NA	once	TGTGCCATCAGTGAGTCGGGGGCCCTGGGTGGAAAACTGTTTTTT	CAISESGALGGKLFF
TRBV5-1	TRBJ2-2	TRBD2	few	TGCGCCAGCAGCTTGGGGCTAGCGGGAGGGCACCGGGAGCTGTTTTTT	CASSLGLAGGHRELFF
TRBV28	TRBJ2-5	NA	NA	TGTGCCAGCAGTTTAGCCCGGGGGTACCAAGAGACCCAGTACTTC	CASSLARGYQETQYF
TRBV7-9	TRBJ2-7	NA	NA	TGTGCCAGCAGATCTCAGGGCTACGAGCAGTACTTC	CASRSQGYEQYF
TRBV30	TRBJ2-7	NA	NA	TGTGCCTGGTCTCCTCAGGGACCCAATGTTGGGCAGTACTTC	CAWSPQGPNVGQYF
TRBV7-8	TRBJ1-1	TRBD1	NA	TGTGCCAGCAGCTACTTCGGGACAGACCAGAACACTGAAGCTTTCTTT	CASSYFGTDQNTEAFF
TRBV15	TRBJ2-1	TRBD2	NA	TGTGCCACCTCAGCGGGAGCTCTTTCTCGAAATGAGCAGTTCTTC	CATSAGALSRNEQFF
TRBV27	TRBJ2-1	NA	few	TGTGCCAGCAGTTTAGGGGGCTCGAAGTCCTACAATGAGCAGTTCTTC	CASSLGGSKSYNEQFF
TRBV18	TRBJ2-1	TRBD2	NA	TGTGCCAGCTCACCGGGACTAGCGGGAGTAGGTGAGCAGTTCTTC	CASSPGLAGVGEQFF
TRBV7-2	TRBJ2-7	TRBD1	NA	TGTGCCAGCAGCATACAGGGGAACTACGAGCAGTACTTC	CASSIQGNYEQYF
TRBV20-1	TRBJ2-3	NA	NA	TGCAGTGCTAGGTTCGCAGATACGCAGTATTTT	CSARFADTQYF
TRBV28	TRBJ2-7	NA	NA	TGTGCCAGCAGTTTGGTCCCCTACGAGCAGTACTTC	CASSLVPYEQYF
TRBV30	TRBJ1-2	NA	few	TGTGCCTGGAGTCCGCCAGTCAGCCTTGCCTCCCTAGGCTACACCTTC	CAWSPPVSLASLGYTF
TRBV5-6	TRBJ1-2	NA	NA	TGTGCCAGCAGCTTGAGGGCAGCCTATGGCTACACCTTC	CASSLRAAYGYTF
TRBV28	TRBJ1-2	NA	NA	TGTGCCAGCAGAATAGGGGGGTGGGACTATGGCTACACCTTC	CASRIGGWDYGYTF
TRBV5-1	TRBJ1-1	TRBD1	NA	TGCGCCAGCAGCTGGGACACTACAGGGGGGGACACTGAAGCTTTCTTT	CASSWDTTGGDTEAFF
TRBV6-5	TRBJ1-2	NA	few	TGTGCCAGCAGGCCACAGGGAACCGGTGGCTACACCTTC	CASRPQGTGGYTF
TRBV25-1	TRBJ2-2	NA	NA	TGTGCCAGCAGTGAATACCCGGGACCGCTGATCACCGGGGAGCTGTTTTTT	CASSEYPGPLITGELFF
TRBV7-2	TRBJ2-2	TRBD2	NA	TGTGCCAGCAGCTTGACTAGCGGCTATACCGGGGAGCTGTTTTTT	CASSLTSGYTGELFF
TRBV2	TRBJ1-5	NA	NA	TGTGCCAGCAGTCTCAATCAGCCCCAGCATTTT	CASSLNQPQHF
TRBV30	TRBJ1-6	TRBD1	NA	TGTGCCTGGAAGGGGACAGGGGATTCACCCCTCCACTTT	CAWKGTGDSPLHF
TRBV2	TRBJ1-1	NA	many	TGTGCCAGCAGTGAAGTCCCGAACACTGAAGCTTTCTTT	CASSEVPNTEAFF
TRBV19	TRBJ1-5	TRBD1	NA	TGTGCCAGTAGTCTCCGGGACAGCTTGTTGTATAGCAATCAGCCCCAGCATTTT	CASSLRDSLLYSNQPQHF
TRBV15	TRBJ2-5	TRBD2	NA	TGTGCCACCAGCGCCCGGACTAGCGGGAGGTGGGAGACCCAGTACTTC	CATSARTSGRWETQYF
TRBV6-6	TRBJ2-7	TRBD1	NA	TGTGCCAGCAGTTCTAGAGAGTGGGACAGGGTCTACGAGCAGTACTTC	CASSSREWDRVYEQYF
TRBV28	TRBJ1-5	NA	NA	TGTGCCAGCAGTTTATCTCGTGGAATGCAGCCCCAGCATTTT	CASSLSRGMQPQHF
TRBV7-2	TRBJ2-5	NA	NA	TGTGCCAGCAGCTTAGCGCTAGGGGGAGGGCCTAGAGAGACCCAGTACTTC	CASSLALGGGPRETQYF
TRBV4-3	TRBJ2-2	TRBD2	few	TGCGCCAGCAGCCCGGGGGGGACGGTAAACACCGGGGAGCTGTTTTTT	CASSPGGTVNTGELFF
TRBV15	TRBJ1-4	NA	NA	TGTGCCACCAGCAGAGATCCAAGAAATGAAAAACTGTTTTTT	CATSRDPRNEKLFF
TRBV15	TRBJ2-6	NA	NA	TGTGCCACCAGCAGTCCAGGATCTGGGGCCAACGTCCTGACTTTC	CATSSPGSGANVLTF
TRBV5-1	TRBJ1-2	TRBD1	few	TGCGCCAGCAGCTGGCCGGGACAGGACTATGGCTACACCTTC	CASSWPGQDYGYTF
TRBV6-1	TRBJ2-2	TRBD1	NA	TGTGCCAGCAGTGAAGGAGGGGGCAGGTGGACCGGGGAGCTGTTTTTT	CASSEGGGRWTGELFF
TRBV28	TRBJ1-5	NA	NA	TGTGCCAGCAGTATTCGGGGTCTGGATCAGCCCCAGCATTTT	CASSIRGLDQPQHF
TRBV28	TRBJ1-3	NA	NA	TGTGCCAGCAGTTGGAGGGGCGTAAACACCATATATTTT	CASSWRGVNTIYF
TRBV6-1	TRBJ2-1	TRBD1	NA	TGTGCCAGCAGTCCCGACAGGGGGCTCTATAATGAGCAGTTCTTC	CASSPDRGLYNEQFF
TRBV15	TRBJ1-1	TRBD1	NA	TGTGCCACCAGCAAGGGACAGGACCTTGAAGCTTTCTTT	CATSKGQDLEAFF
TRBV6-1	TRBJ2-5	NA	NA	TGTGCCAGCAGTGAAGTAGGGGTGGGTCAAGAGACCCAGTACTTC	CASSEVGVGQETQYF
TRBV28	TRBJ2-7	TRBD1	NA	TGTGCCAGCAGTCTCCGACAGGGGGCCTACGAGCAGTACTTC	CASSLRQGAYEQYF
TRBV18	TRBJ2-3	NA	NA	TGTGCCAGCTCACTTTCTTCTCCCGGCACAGATACGCAGTATTTT	CASSLSSPGTDTQYF
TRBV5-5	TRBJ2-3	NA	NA	TGTGCCAGCAGCCCGTTATGGTACACAGATACGCAGTATTTT	CASSPLWYTDTQYF
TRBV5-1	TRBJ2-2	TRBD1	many	TGCGCCAGCGGACAGGAAATAAACACCGGGGAGCTGTTTTTT	CASGQEINTGELFF
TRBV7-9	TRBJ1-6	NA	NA	TGTGCCAGCAGCTTTACGAATAATTCACCCCTCCACTTT	CASSFTNNSPLHF
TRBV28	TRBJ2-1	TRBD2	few	TGTGCCAGCAGCGGGGGACTAGCGGGCAATGAGCAGTTCTTC	CASSGGLAGNEQFF
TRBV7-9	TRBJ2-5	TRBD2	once	TGTGCCAGCAGCTCAGGGACTAGCGGGAGGGGTGCGGAAGAGACCCAGTACTTC	CASSSGTSGRGAEETQYF
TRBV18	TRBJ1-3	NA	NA	TGTGCCAGCTCACCCGAGGCCCGCGGCTGGGACACCATATATTTT	CASSPEARGWDTIYF
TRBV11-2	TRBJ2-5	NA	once	TGTGCCAGCAGCTTAGTTGGACCAGAGACCCAGTACTTC	CASSLVGPETQYF
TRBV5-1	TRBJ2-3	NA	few	TGCGCCAGCAGCTTTAATACGGGAGTGGTCGATACGCAGTATTTT	CASSFNTGVVDTQYF
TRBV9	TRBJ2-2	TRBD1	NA	TGTGCCAGCAATAAGGGACAGGGGTTCGCCGGGGAGCTGTTTTTT	CASNKGQGFAGELFF
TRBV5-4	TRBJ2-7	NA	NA	TGTGCCAGCAGCTTAGAAACAGACTCCTACGAGCAGTACTTC	CASSLETDSYEQYF